This passage covers 21 T cell receptor beta chains from one sample sequenced in a study of shared clonotypes between healthy human individuals. Assay used: immunoSEQ multiplex PCR; TCRdb lists only in-frame clones, some missing. The sample has roughly 1 million clones, roughly 74% seen once; the top ten hold approximately 0.52%. The sequenced sample consisted of memory CD4+ T cells from PBMCs. Indicated subset: CD45RA-negative fraction. All receptors come from a young man in good health. Some clones in this sample may be carry-over from other donors' samples.

The V call is TRBV11-2, the J call TRBJ2-5; TRBD2 aligns across 7 bases. Germline CDR1 SGHAT, CDR2 FQNNGV. Losses at the gene ends were 2 bases for V and 1 base for J; bases not matched to a gene: 4. This CDR3 spans 15 amino acids. As DNA, the CDR3 is TGTGCCAGCAGCTTAATGGGAGGGGCCCAAGAGACCCAGTACTTC. Residues: CASSLMGGAQETQYF.

The V and J genes are TRBV18 and TRBJ2-1; 11 bases match TRBD2. The CDR3 runs 17 residues. The V gene's germline CDR1 is KGHSH and CDR2 LQKENI. The junction had 11 bases not matched to a gene; V was cut back by 1 base and J by 9 bases. The CDR3 nucleotides read TGTGCCAGCTCACCACAACCCTCTAGCGGGAGGAGGGGTGAGCAGTTCTTC. As protein: CASSPQPSSGRRGEQFF.

The chain joins TRBV6-5 to TRBJ2-2; D is undetermined. CDR1 is MNHEY, CDR2 SVGAGI, per germline. The CDR3 spans 14 residues. V lost 5 bases, J lost 0 bases, and 7 bases lay in between. CDR3 in amino acids: CASSIRSNTGELFF. CDR3 DNA sequence: TGTGCCAGCAGTATTAGGTCGAACACCGGGGAGCTGTTTTTT.

V is TRBV28 and J is TRBJ1-2, with D possibly matching TRBD1 (6 bases). The V gene lost 2 bases and the J gene lost 7 bases, with 23 bases spanning the gap. There are 17 residues in the CDR3. Germline lookup yields CDR1 MDHEN and CDR2 SYDVKM. DNA of the CDR3: TGTGCCAGCAGTTTAAACCCATGGGGGCAGGGCAATGGTGGCTACACCTTC. Encoded protein: CASSLNPWGQGNGGYTF.

A single count supports this clone. This chain connects TRBV14 to TRBJ2-3; D gene uncertain. V lost 8 bases, J lost 0 bases, and 6 bases lay in between. The CDR3 covers 12 residues. Germline V gene sequence: CDR1 SGHDN, CDR2 FVKESK. Here the CDR3 DNA reads TGTGCCAGCGGAAGTAGCACAGATACGCAGTATTTT. Protein product: CASGSSTDTQYF.

The chain couples TRBV27 to TRBJ2-5, with D maybe TRBD1 (6 bases). The germline V gene has CDR1 MNHEY and CDR2 SMNVEV (reference sequence). This CDR3 comprises 15 residues. Trimming removed 3 bases from V and 5 bases from J, with 16 bases in between. The CDR3 nucleotides read TGTGCCAGCAGTTTGACGGGACACTGGAGGGAGACCCAGTACTTC. It codes for CASSLTGHWRETQYF.

The rearrangement links TRBV27 to TRBJ2-3, with D perhaps matching TRBD1 or TRBD2 (5 bases each). There are 12 residues in the CDR3. Trimming cost V 5 bases and J 7 bases, with 10 bases left between them. Germline V gene lookup returns CDR1 MNHEY and CDR2 SMNVEV (reference sequence). The CDR3: CASSGPGHTQYF. CDR3 nucleotides: TGTGCCAGCAGTGGCCCGGGACATACGCAGTATTTT.

The chain uses TRBV5-6 and TRBJ2-6; TRBD1 might be the D (6 bases). The CDR3 sequence is 17 residues long. Germline-derived CDR1 and CDR2 are SGHDT and YYEEEE. Trimming stripped 4 bases from V and 0 bases from J, with 14 bases between. CDR3 nucleotides: TGTGCCAGCAGCACCAGACAGGACCTCTCTGGGGCCAACGTCCTGACTTTC. This translates into CASSTRQDLSGANVLTF.

This clone was counted only a few times. The chain combines TRBV15 with TRBJ2-1; D is unclear. The germline CDR1 and CDR2 sequences are LNHNV and YYDKDF (reference sequence). V was trimmed by 3 bases and J by 3 bases, leaving 9 bases between them. This CDR3 comprises 14 residues. The CDR3 nucleotides read TGTGCCACCAGCAGCTGGCGGAGCTACAATGAGCAGTTCTTC. Its translation: CATSSWRSYNEQFF.

The chain uses TRBV15 and TRBJ1-4; TRBD1 matches 8 bases. Germline CDR1 is LNHNV and CDR2 is YYDKDF (reference sequence). V dropped 0 bases and J dropped 2; count of bases not matched to a gene: 11. The CDR3 is made up of 19 amino acids. CDR3 region: CATSRDNAGQVFTNEKLFF. In DNA form, the CDR3 reads TGTGCCACCAGCAGAGATAATGCGGGACAGGTCTTTACTAATGAAAAACTGTTTTTT.

This clone has just a few counts. The rearrangement joins TRBV29-1 to TRBJ2-3; D not resolved. V was trimmed by 7 bases and J by 4 bases, leaving 12 bases between them. The CDR3 runs 12 residues. Germline CDR1 and CDR2: SQVTM and ANQGSEA. The CDR3 sequence is CSAGTSPDTQYF. CDR3 coding DNA: TGCAGCGCAGGAACCTCTCCAGATACGCAGTATTTT.

Concerning this clone itself: One end of the junction is discordant with germline, which a read error may explain. V gene TRBV7-9 combines with J gene TRBJ2-1, with TRBD2 as a possible D gene (5 bases). This CDR3 is 12 amino acids long. CDR1 is SEHNR and CDR2 is FQNEAQ in the germline V gene (reference sequence). DNA of the CDR3: TGTGCCAGCAGCTTGGCGGGTGGGCATGGGGTCTTC. Its protein product is CASSLAGGHGVF. The entire variable domain, with the rest obtained from reference TRBV7-9 and TRBJ2-1, is as follows: DTGVSQNPRHKITKRGQNVTFRCDPISEHNRLYWYRQTLGQGPEFLTYFQNEAQLEKSRLLSDRFSAERPKGSFSTLEIQRTEQGDSAMYLCASSLAGGHGVFGPGTRLTVL.

The V and J genes are TRBV11-3 and TRBJ2-6; D call uncertain. The V gene's germline CDR1 is SGHNT and CDR2 YENEEA. The CDR3 is 17 amino acids. The ends were cut back, 1 base at V and 0 bases at J, with 10 bases in the middle. The CDR3 is CASSLVSGNSGANVLTF. For the CDR3, the DNA is TGTGCCAGCAGCTTAGTCTCGGGCAACTCTGGGGCCAACGTCCTGACTTTC.

The V call is TRBV7-9, the J call TRBJ2-7, with a weak D call TRBD2 (6 bases). V dropped 5 bases and J dropped 8 bases, with 16 bases sitting between them. Germline assignment: CDR1 SEHNR and CDR2 FQNEAQ (reference sequence). This CDR3 spans 13 amino acids. The CDR3 region has the DNA TGTGCCAGCAGCCTATGGGACTCCCCGAAGCAGTACTTC. This codes for CASSLWDSPKQYF. The full variable domain, completed using reference TRBV7-9 and TRBJ2-7, is DTGVSQNPRHKITKRGQNVTFRCDPISEHNRLYWYRQTLGQGPEFLTYFQNEAQLEKSRLLSDRFSAERPKGSFSTLEIQRTEQGDSAMYLCASSLWDSPKQYFGPGTRLTVT.

Concerning this clone itself: At one end the junction does not follow the germline gene, possibly because of a read error. The CDR3 reads CASSLALAGVSHEQYF. CDR3 nucleotide sequence: TGTGCCAGCAGCTTAGCGCTAGCGGGAGTCTCCCACGAGCAGTACTTC. The V gene is TRBV7-2, the J gene TRBJ2-7; 10 bases are a match to TRBD2. CDR3 size: 16 residues. In germline, CDR1 is SGHTA, CDR2 FQGNSA.

This chain uses TRBV18 with TRBJ2-5, with a weak D call TRBD2 (5 bases). The germline gives CDR1 KGHSH, CDR2 LQKENI. The CDR3 has 15 amino acids. Deletions cut 4 bases from V and 2 bases from J, with 14 bases between. The CDR3 reads CASSLLTGSQETQYF. The CDR3 bases are TGTGCCAGCTCACTACTCACGGGGTCGCAAGAGACCCAGTACTTC.

This clone is a singleton in its sample. V usage is TRBV6-5 and J usage is TRBJ1-5, with TRBD1 matching 7 bases. CDR1 and CDR2 (germline): MNHEY, SVGAGI. The CDR3 covers 14 residues. After removal of 6 bases from V and 6 bases from J, the junction contained 8 bases not matched to a gene. The CDR3 coding sequence is TGTGCCAGCAGGGGGACAGCGGTTTCTCAGCCCCAGCATTTT. Protein sequence: CASRGTAVSQPQHF.

The genes are TRBV10-3 and TRBJ1-2, with D perhaps matching TRBD1 (6 bases). Germline values: CDR1 ENHRY, CDR2 SYGVKD. This CDR3 is 16 amino acids long. Trimming stripped 2 bases from V and 3 bases from J, with 16 bases between. CDR3 protein: CAISEGLGGRDYGYTF. The CDR3, as DNA: TGTGCCATCAGTGAGGGCCTCGGGGGGCGCGACTATGGCTACACCTTC.

This chain links TRBV6-1 with TRBJ2-5; D remains unclear. Germline V gene data show CDR1 as MNHNS and CDR2 as SASEGT. CDR3 size: 15 residues. The V end was cut by 4 bases, the J end by 1 base, with 13 bases between. The chain's CDR3 is CASSGQPGPQETQYF. The DNA of the CDR3 is TGTGCCAGCAGTGGCCAGCCCGGGCCCCAAGAGACCCAGTACTTC.

This clone showed up just a few times. The V gene is TRBV5-1, the J gene TRBJ2-3, with D tentatively TRBD1 or TRBD2 (7 bases each). From germline, CDR1 is SGHRS and CDR2 YFSETQ. CDR3 length: 15 amino acids. Between the trimmed V and J ends, which lost 4 bases and 9 bases, there was a span of 21 bases. Here the CDR3 reads CASSAGGRERDTQYF. CDR3 DNA: TGCGCCAGCAGCGCAGGGGGGCGGGAGCGGGACACGCAGTATTTT.

V and J are TRBV12-5 and TRBJ2-5, with D tentatively TRBD1 (6 bases). V lost 1 base to trimming and J lost 5 bases, with 11 bases between them. The length of the CDR3 is 14 residues. Germline loops: CDR1 LGHNT, CDR2 FRNRAP. The CDR3 reads CASGLGAGDETQYF. DNA of the CDR3: TGTGCTAGTGGTTTGGGGGCAGGGGACGAGACCCAGTACTTC.